What follows are 10 T cell receptor beta chains derived from one specimen sequenced in a study of blood T cell repertoires in COVID-19. Profiling relied on immunoSEQ multiplex PCR, and the TCRdb table lists in-frame clones only, not all of them. The data hold about 190,000 clones, with around 80% observed a single time. Sequenced: peripheral blood. The receptors originated from a human donor in a cohort sampled during active COVID-19.

This clone showed up just a few times. The CDR3 reads CASSPQTGSNYGYTF. Written as DNA, the CDR3 is TGTGCCAGCTCACCTCAGACAGGGTCTAACTATGGCTACACCTTC. This chain joins TRBV18 and TRBJ1-2; 7 nucleotides line up with TRBD1. Trimming removed 3 bases from V and 0 bases from J; junction bases left unmatched: 4. The length of the CDR3 is 15 residues. Germline CDR1 and CDR2: KGHSH and LQKENI.

CDR3 amino acids: CASSLDIGQASYNEQFF. The CDR3 DNA reads as TGCGCCAGCAGCTTGGATATTGGGCAGGCCTCCTACAATGAGCAGTTCTTC. V is TRBV5-1 and J is TRBJ2-1; D remains unclear. V shed 0 bases and J shed 0 bases, with 13 bases lying between them. This CDR3 has 17 amino acids. From germline, CDR1 is SGHRS and CDR2 YFSETQ.

The gene calls are TRBV19 and TRBJ1-5; unclear D gene. V lost 1 base and J lost 4, with 8 bases in between. The CDR3 length is 14 residues. Germline CDR1 and CDR2: LNHDA and SQIVND (reference sequence). The CDR3 reads CASSIGPENQPQHF. The DNA for the CDR3 is TGTGCCAGTAGTATAGGCCCCGAGAATCAGCCCCAGCATTTT. Using reference TRBV19 and TRBJ1-5 for the parts outside the CDR3, the full variable domain is DGGITQSPKYLFRKEGQNVTLSCEQNLNHDAMYWYRQDPGQGLRLIYYSQIVNDFQKGDIAEGYSVSREKKESFPLTVTSAQKNPTAFYLCASSIGPENQPQHFGDGTRLSIL.

This chain joins TRBV6-5 and TRBJ1-2, with D unclear. Germline CDR1 MNHEY, CDR2 SVGAGI. The ends were cut back, 0 bases at V and 0 bases at J, with 8 bases in the middle. The CDR3 sequence is 15 residues long. CDR3 amino acids: CASSYSDIANYGYTF. In nucleotides, the CDR3 is TGTGCCAGCAGTTACTCCGACATCGCTAACTATGGCTACACCTTC.

This clone is a singleton in its sample. This rearrangement joins TRBV5-1 to TRBJ2-1; the D gene is possibly TRBD1 (5 bases). Germline V gives CDR1 SGHRS, CDR2 YFSETQ. Trimming removed 0 bases at V and 0 bases at J, with 10 bases between. This CDR3 spans 16 amino acids. In DNA, the CDR3 is TGCGCCAGCAGCTTGGATCAGGGCTCCTCCTACAATGAGCAGTTCTTC. Protein: CASSLDQGSSYNEQFF.

The chain links TRBV5-1 to TRBJ2-2; D is possibly TRBD2 (5 bases). V was shortened by 0 bases and J by 7 bases, with 16 bases between the two germline ends. This CDR3 spans 16 amino acids. Germline CDR1 is SGHRS and CDR2 is YFSETQ. The CDR3 DNA follows: TGCGCCAGCAGCTTGGCCTCGGTCTCGGGGAGCGGGGAGCTGTTTTTT. As protein: CASSLASVSGSGELFF.

This clone is a singleton in its sample. The chain combines TRBV19 with TRBJ1-2; TRBD1 might be the D (5 bases). V was trimmed by 5 bases and J by 2 bases, leaving 9 bases between them. The CDR3 is 13 residues long. Germline loops: CDR1 LNHDA, CDR2 SQIVND (reference sequence). This chain's CDR3 is CASSGASNYGYTF. CDR3 sequence (DNA): TGTGCCAGTAGTGGGGCGAGCAACTATGGCTACACCTTC.

CDR3 residues: CAIKTGRDNEQFF. CDR3 sequence (DNA): TGTGCCATCAAAACCGGTCGCGACAATGAGCAGTTCTTC. This sequence joins TRBV10-3 and TRBJ2-1, with no clear D. Trimming left V 7 bases short and J 5 bases short, with 12 bases between. The CDR3 loop spans 13 amino acids. From germline, CDR1 is ENHRY and CDR2 SYGVKD.

The chain joins TRBV7-2 to TRBJ1-4, with 11 bases aligning to TRBD1. The germline V gene has CDR1 SGHTA and CDR2 FQGNSA. After removal of 4 bases from V and 11 bases from J, the junction contained 9 bases not matched to a gene. There are 15 residues in the CDR3. CDR3 nucleotides: TGTGCCAGCAGCTCACGGACAGGGGGCCAGGGGAAACTGTTTTTT. Its translation is CASSSRTGGQGKLFF.

This chain uses TRBV7-2 with TRBJ2-2; TRBD2 agrees at 7 bases. J was trimmed by 6 bases and V by 5 bases; bases with no gene match: 9. The germline CDR1 and CDR2 sequences are SGHTA and FQGNSA. The CDR3 sequence is 15 residues long. CDR3 region: CASSTLGRGAGELFF. The CDR3 DNA sequence: TGTGCCAGCAGCACCCTTGGGAGGGGCGCCGGGGAGCTGTTTTTT.